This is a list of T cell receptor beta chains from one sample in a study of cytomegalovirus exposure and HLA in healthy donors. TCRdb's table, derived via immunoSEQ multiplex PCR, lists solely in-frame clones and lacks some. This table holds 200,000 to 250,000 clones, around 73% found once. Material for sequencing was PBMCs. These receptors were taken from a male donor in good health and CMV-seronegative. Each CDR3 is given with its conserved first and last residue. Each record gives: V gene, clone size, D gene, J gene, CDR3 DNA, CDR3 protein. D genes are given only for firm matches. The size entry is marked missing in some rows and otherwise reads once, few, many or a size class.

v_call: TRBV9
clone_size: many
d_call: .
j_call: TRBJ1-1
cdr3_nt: TGTGCCAGCAGCCCCCGACAGTCCGCGAACACTGAAGCTTTCTTT
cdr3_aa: CASSPRQSANTEAFF

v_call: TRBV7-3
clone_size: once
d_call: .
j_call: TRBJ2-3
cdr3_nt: TGTGCCAGCAGCTATCGGGACACAGATACGCAGTATTTT
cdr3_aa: CASSYRDTDTQYF

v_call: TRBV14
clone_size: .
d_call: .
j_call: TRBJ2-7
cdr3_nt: TGTGCCAGCAGCCAAGATCATGCCAGCCCCAGGAGGGGATACGAGCAGTACTTC
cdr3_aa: CASSQDHASPRRGYEQYF

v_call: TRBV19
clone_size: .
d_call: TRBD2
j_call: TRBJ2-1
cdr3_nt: TGTGCCAGTAGTATAGGCGTAGCGGGAAAAGTTTTCAATGAGCAGTTCTTC
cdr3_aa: CASSIGVAGKVFNEQFF

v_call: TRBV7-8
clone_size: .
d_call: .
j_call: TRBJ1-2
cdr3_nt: TGTGCCAGCAGCTTCGAGACAGTTTCGCGCGGCTACACCTTC
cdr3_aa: CASSFETVSRGYTF

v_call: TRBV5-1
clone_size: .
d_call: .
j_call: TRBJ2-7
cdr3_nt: TGCGCCAGCAGCGTCCGCGGGCCTACCTACGAGCAGTACTTC
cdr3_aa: CASSVRGPTYEQYF

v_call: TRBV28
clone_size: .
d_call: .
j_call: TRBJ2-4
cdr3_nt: TGTGCCAGCAGTTTAAATAGGGGATGGGAACTGGGCATTCAGTACTTC
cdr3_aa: CASSLNRGWELGIQYF

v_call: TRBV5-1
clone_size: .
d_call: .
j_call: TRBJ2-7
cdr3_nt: TGCGCCAGCAGCCCGCTGAGCTCCTACGAGCAGTACTTC
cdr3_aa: CASSPLSSYEQYF

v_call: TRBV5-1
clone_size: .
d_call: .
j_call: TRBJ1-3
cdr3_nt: TGCGCCAGCAGCTTGGCCATTGGGGGCGCGGGAAACACCATATATTTT
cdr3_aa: CASSLAIGGAGNTIYF

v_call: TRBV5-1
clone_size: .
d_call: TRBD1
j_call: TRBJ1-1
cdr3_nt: TGCGCCAGCAGCCCGACAGGGGAACCCACTGAAGCTTTCTTT
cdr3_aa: CASSPTGEPTEAFF

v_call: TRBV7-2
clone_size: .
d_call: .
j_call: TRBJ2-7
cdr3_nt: TGTGCCAGCAGCTTATTATCGGGTGGCGAGCAGTACTTC
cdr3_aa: CASSLLSGGEQYF

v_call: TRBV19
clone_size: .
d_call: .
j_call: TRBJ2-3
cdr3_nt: TGTGCCAGTAGTATCGGGGGAGGCTTTGGAGATACGCAGTATTTT
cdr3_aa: CASSIGGGFGDTQYF

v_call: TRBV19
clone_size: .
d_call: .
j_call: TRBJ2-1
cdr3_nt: TGTGCCAGTAGTATAGAAGGGCAGGGAGAGCAGTTCTTC
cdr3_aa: CASSIEGQGEQFF

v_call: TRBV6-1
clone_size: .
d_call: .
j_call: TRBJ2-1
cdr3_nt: TGTGCCAGCAGTGAATTAGGGGTCTCCTACAATGAGCAGTTCTTC
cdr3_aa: CASSELGVSYNEQFF

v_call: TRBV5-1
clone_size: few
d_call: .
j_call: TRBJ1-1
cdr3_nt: TGCGCCAGCAGCTTTAGCTTAACTGAAGCTTTCTTT
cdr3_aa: CASSFSLTEAFF

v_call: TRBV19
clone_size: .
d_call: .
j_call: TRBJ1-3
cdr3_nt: TGTGCCAGTAGGTCCGGGGGAAACACCATATATTTT
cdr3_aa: CASRSGGNTIYF

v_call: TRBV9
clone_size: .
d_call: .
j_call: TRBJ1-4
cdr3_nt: TGTGCCAGCAGCGAGACAGCAACTAATGAAAAACTGTTTTTT
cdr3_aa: CASSETATNEKLFF

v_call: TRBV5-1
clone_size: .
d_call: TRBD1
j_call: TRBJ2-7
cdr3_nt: TGCGCCAGCAGCTTTGACAGGGGAGTCAACGAGCAGTACTTC
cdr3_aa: CASSFDRGVNEQYF

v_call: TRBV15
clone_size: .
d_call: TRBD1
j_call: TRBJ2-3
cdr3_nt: TGTGCCACCAGCCCGGGACAGGGGGCCAGCACAGATACGCAGTATTTT
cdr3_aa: CATSPGQGASTDTQYF

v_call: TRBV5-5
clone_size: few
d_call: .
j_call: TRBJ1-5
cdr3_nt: TGTGCCAGCAGCCCGGGGGGAGCTGGGCAGCCCCAGCATTTT
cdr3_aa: CASSPGGAGQPQHF

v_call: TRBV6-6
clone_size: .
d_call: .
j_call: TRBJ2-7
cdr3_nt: TGTGCCAGCCTCCCGTGGAGGGGGGGCGGCGAGCAGTACTTC
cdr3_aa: CASLPWRGGGEQYF

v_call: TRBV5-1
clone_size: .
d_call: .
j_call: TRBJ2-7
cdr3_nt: TGCGCCAGCAGCTTGGGAGAGCTATCCTACGAGCAGTACTTC
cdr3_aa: CASSLGELSYEQYF

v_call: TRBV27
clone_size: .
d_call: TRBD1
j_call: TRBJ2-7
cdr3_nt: TGTGCCAGCAGACCAGGGGGTACCAACGAGCAGTACTTC
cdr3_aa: CASRPGGTNEQYF

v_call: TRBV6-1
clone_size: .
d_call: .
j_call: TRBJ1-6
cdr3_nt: TGTGCCAGCAGTGCACTTGACAAAAATTCACCCCTCCACTTT
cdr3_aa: CASSALDKNSPLHF

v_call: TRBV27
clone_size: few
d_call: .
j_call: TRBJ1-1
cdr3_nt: TGTGCCAGCAGCCGGACAGAGAGAATGAACACTGAAGCTTTCTTT
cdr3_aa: CASSRTERMNTEAFF

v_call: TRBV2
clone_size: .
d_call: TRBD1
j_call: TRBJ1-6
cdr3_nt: TGTGCCAGCAGCCCAGGGGGTAATTCACCCCTCCACTTT
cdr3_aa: CASSPGGNSPLHF

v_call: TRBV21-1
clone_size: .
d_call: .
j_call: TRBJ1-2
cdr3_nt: TGTGCCAGCAGCAATGGAGGGACAGGGAACTATGGCTACACCTTC
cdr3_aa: CASSNGGTGNYGYTF

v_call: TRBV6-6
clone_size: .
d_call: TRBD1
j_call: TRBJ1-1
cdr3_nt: TGTGCCAGCAGTTACACCCCAGACAGGGTGACTGAAGCTTTCTTT
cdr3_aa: CASSYTPDRVTEAFF

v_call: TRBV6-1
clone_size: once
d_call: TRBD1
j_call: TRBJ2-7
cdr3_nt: TGTGCCAGCAGTGAAGGACAGGGGGCCTTCTACGAGCAGTACTTC
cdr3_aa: CASSEGQGAFYEQYF

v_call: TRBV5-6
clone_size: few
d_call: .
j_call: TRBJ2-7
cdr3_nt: TGTGCCAGCAGCCTGTTTTCCGAGCAGTACTTC
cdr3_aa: CASSLFSEQYF

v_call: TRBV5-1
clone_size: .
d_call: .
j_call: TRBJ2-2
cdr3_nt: TGCGCCAGCAGCCCCTCCAGGGCGGCGAACACCGGGGAGCTGTTTTTT
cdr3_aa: CASSPSRAANTGELFF